These T cell receptor beta chains were read from a single sample in a study of blood T cells in healthy people across ages. TCRdb analysed the 5' RACE reads with MiXCR anew, one entry per CDR3 protein. The data contain roughly 1.5 million distinct CDR3 sequences, 35% to 45% of them singletons. The sequencing input was blood. These TCRs come from a young woman in good health. CDR3s include the opening cysteine and the closing phenylalanine or tryptophan. Fields, in order: V gene, D gene, J gene, clone size, CDR3 length, CDR3 DNA, CDR3 protein. A D gene is named only where the DNA matches it firmly. Expanded clones are given a class, and other clones once, few, many or no size at all.

V: TRBV2; D: .; J: TRBJ2-1; size: .; length: 14; DNA: TGTGCCAGCAGTTTACAGGGTCGGGCCTACGAGCAGTTCTTC; CDR3: CASSLQGRAYEQFF
V: TRBV5-1; D: TRBD1; J: TRBJ2-2; size: .; length: 14; DNA: TGCGCCAGCAGCGTGGAGACAGGGTACGGGGAGCTGTTTTTT; CDR3: CASSVETGYGELFF
V: TRBV29-1; D: .; J: TRBJ2-3; size: .; length: 15; DNA: TGCAGCGTTGATCTAGCGTCACCTACCACAGATACGCAGTATTTT; CDR3: CSVDLASPTTDTQYF
V: TRBV6-5; D: TRBD2; J: TRBJ2-7; size: .; length: 15; DNA: TGTGCCAGCAGTGAAATAGCGGGAACATCCTACGAGCAGTACTTC; CDR3: CASSEIAGTSYEQYF
V: TRBV3-1; D: .; J: TRBJ1-2; size: few; length: 15; DNA: TGTGCCAGCAGCCAAGTGCCTCAGGGAGTCTATGGCTACACCTTC; CDR3: CASSQVPQGVYGYTF
V: TRBV20-1; D: TRBD2; J: TRBJ2-1; size: .; length: 14; DNA: TGCAGTGCTCCTACTAGCGGGGGGCGGAATGAGCAGTTCTTC; CDR3: CSAPTSGGRNEQFF
V: TRBV5-1; D: .; J: TRBJ2-7; size: .; length: 14; DNA: TGCGCCAGCAGCCGGGCAGGGGTGATGAACGAGCAGTACTTC; CDR3: CASSRAGVMNEQYF
V: TRBV4-1; D: .; J: TRBJ1-1; size: .; length: 13; DNA: TGCGCCAGCAGCCAGTACTGGGGGACTGAAGCTTTCTTT; CDR3: CASSQYWGTEAFF
V: TRBV6-5; D: .; J: TRBJ1-5; size: .; length: 13; DNA: TGTGCCAGCAGTTTTGCATACAATCAGCCCCAGCATTTT; CDR3: CASSFAYNQPQHF
V: TRBV5-1; D: .; J: TRBJ1-1; size: .; length: 14; DNA: TGCGCCAGCAGCTCTGGGAACGGGAACACTGAAGCTTTCTTT; CDR3: CASSSGNGNTEAFF
V: TRBV3-1; D: .; J: TRBJ1-1; size: once; length: 14; DNA: TGTGCCAGCAGCCCTGGGGGCGGGGGCGGTGAAGCTTTCTTT; CDR3: CASSPGGGGGEAFF
V: TRBV28; D: .; J: TRBJ1-2; size: few; length: 14; DNA: TGTGCCAGCAGTTTAGTCTCGGGGTGGGGTGGCTACACCTTC; CDR3: CASSLVSGWGGYTF
V: TRBV10-3; D: TRBD2; J: TRBJ2-7; size: few; length: 16; DNA: TGTGCCATCAGTGCCCCCCAGGGACTAGCGGGAGTCGAGCAGTACTTC; CDR3: CAISAPQGLAGVEQYF
V: TRBV20-1; D: .; J: TRBJ2-7; size: few; length: 12; DNA: TGCAGTGCTAGAGATTCCGGTTTCGAGCAGTACTTC; CDR3: CSARDSGFEQYF
V: TRBV20-1; D: .; J: TRBJ2-1; size: few; length: 15; DNA: TGCAGTGCTAGCGGGGCATGGGACTCCTACAATGAGCAGTTCTTC; CDR3: CSASGAWDSYNEQFF
V: TRBV5-1; D: .; J: TRBJ2-7; size: .; length: 15; DNA: TGCGCCAGCAGCTTGGGGCCAGGGGAGTCCTACGAGCAGTACTTC; CDR3: CASSLGPGESYEQYF
V: TRBV28; D: .; J: TRBJ2-3; size: .; length: 14; DNA: TGTGCCAGCAGCCCGGACGGAGGCTCAGATACGCAGTATTTT; CDR3: CASSPDGGSDTQYF
V: TRBV6-2/TRBV6-3; D: .; J: TRBJ2-4; size: few; length: 16; DNA: TGTGCCAGCAGCAACTCAGGTGACAGGGCCAAAAACATTCAGTACTTC; CDR3: CASSNSGDRAKNIQYF
V: TRBV4-1; D: .; J: TRBJ1-1; size: .; length: 15; DNA: TGCGCCAGCAGCCAAGGGATGGGTCCGAACACTGAAGCTTTCTTT; CDR3: CASSQGMGPNTEAFF
V: TRBV7-2; D: TRBD1; J: TRBJ2-1; size: .; length: 15; DNA: TGTGCCAGCAGCTCCGACAGGGGGAGCTACAGTGAGCAGTTCTTC; CDR3: CASSSDRGSYSEQFF
V: TRBV20-1; D: TRBD1; J: TRBJ1-1; size: many; length: 14; DNA: TGCAGTGCTCACGCTCAGACAGGGGGCGGGGAAGCTTTCTTT; CDR3: CSAHAQTGGGEAFF
V: TRBV4-1; D: TRBD2; J: TRBJ2-1; size: .; length: 17; DNA: TGCGCCAGCAGCCAAGATTCCCGAGCGGGGGCCTACAATGAGCAGTTCTTC; CDR3: CASSQDSRAGAYNEQFF
V: TRBV7-6; D: .; J: TRBJ1-1; size: few; length: 15; DNA: TGTGCCAGCAGCTTAGATGGTGCTGCCAACACTGAAGCTTTCTTT; CDR3: CASSLDGAANTEAFF
V: TRBV27; D: TRBD2; J: TRBJ2-3; size: .; length: 19; DNA: TGTGCCAGCAGTGCACTAGCGGGAGGCCGGGGGTTCGGCACAGATACGCAGTATTTT; CDR3: CASSALAGGRGFGTDTQYF
V: TRBV18; D: .; J: TRBJ2-3; size: few; length: 15; DNA: TGTGCCAGCTCAGTTTTGCAGGGGAGGACAGATACGCAGTATTTT; CDR3: CASSVLQGRTDTQYF